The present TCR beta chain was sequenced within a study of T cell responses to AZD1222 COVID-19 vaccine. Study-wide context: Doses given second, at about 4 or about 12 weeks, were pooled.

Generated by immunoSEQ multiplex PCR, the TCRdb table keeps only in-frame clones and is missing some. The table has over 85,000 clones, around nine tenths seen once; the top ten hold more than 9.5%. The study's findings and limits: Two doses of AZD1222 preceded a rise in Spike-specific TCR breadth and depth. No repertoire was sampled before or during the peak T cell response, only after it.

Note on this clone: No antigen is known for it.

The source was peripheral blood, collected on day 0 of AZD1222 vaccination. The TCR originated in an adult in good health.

DNA for the CDR3: TGCGCCAGCAGCAACGGGGCGGGAGGCTATGGCTACACCTTC. Its protein is CASSNGAGGYGYTF. The chain couples TRBV4-1 to TRBJ1-2, with TRBD1 as a possible D gene (5 bases). Trimming took 5 bases from V and 4 from J, leaving 14 bases between them. Germline V gene data show CDR1 as MGHRA and CDR2 as YSYEKL. This CDR3 is built from 14 residues.